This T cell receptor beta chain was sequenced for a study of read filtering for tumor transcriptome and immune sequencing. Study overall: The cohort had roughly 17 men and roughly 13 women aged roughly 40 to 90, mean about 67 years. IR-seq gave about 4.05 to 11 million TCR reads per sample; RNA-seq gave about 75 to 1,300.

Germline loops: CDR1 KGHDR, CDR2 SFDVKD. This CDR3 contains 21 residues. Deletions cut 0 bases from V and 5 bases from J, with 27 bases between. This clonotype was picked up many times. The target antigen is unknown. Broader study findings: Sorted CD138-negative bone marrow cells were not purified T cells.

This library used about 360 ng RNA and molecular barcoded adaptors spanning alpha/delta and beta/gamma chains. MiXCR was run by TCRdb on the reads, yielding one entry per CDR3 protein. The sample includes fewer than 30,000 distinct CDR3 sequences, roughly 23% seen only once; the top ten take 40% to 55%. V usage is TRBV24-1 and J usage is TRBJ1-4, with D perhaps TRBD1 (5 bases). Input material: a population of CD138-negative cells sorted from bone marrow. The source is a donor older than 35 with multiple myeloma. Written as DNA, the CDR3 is TGTGCCACCAGTGATTTGCCCCCACATAAGCGGGGCCACACCACCAATGAAAAACTGTTTTTT. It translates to CATSDLPPHKRGHTTNEKLFF.